This passage covers 2 T cell receptor beta chains from one sample sequenced in a study of T cell responses to AZD1222 COVID-19 vaccine. The repertoire was sequenced with immunoSEQ multiplex PCR; TCRdb's copy has only in-frame clones and lacks some. In the table there are 150,000 to 200,000 clones, 85% to 95% of which are singletons. Sequencing used peripheral blood, obtained on day 0 of AZD1222 vaccination. Receptors were obtained from an adult in good health.

This chain uses TRBV27 with TRBJ2-2; D unclear. The CDR3 sequence is 16 residues long. The V and J ends lost 2 bases and 1 base respectively, with 11 bases between them. In germline, CDR1 is MNHEY, CDR2 SMNVEV (reference sequence). The CDR3 DNA reads as TGTGCCAGCAGTTTAAGCCCCTGGGGGAACACCGGGGAGCTGTTTTTT. It codes for CASSLSPWGNTGELFF.

This chain's CDR3 is CASSQDWIGQGDTEAFF. DNA for the CDR3: TGTGCCAGCAGCCAAGATTGGATAGGACAGGGCGACACTGAAGCTTTCTTT. The chain combines TRBV3-1 (or the pseudogene TRBV3-2) with TRBJ1-1; 8 bases align to TRBD1. The CDR3 consists of 17 residues. In germline, CDR1 is LGHDT, CDR2 YNNKEL (reference sequence). V trimming: 0 bases; J trimming: 3 bases; junction bases outside the gene matches: 9.